These 29 T cell receptor beta chains were all obtained from the same sample, sequenced in a study of naive and memory T cell subsets. Both TRBC1 and TRBC2 were covered by a beta constant-region primer of two equimolar oligonucleotides. Four rounds of PCR amplified the ligated cDNA using nested alpha and beta constant-region primers plus SP2. TCRdb reanalysed the UMI-ligation and nested PCR reads using MiXCR and keeps one entry per CDR3 protein. The sample contains 30,000 to 40,000 distinct CDR3 sequences, approximately 17% of which appear only once. The sequenced material came from effector memory CD4+ T cells from blood. The subset is: effector memory, CD45RA- CD27-. These receptor sequences come from a human donor in good health.

Many counts were recorded for this clonotype. The chain is built from TRBV29-1 and TRBJ1-4; 12 bases match TRBD1. CDR1 SQVTM and CDR2 ANQGSEA come from the germline V gene. The CDR3 is made up of 13 amino acids. With V trimmed by 7 bases and J by 7 bases, 4 bases remained unmatched. As DNA, the CDR3 is TGCAGCGGGGGACAGGGGGCGGGTGAAAAACTGTTTTTT. Its translation: CSGGQGAGEKLFF.

The chain carries TRBV7-8 and TRBJ2-7, with D hard to call. Per germline, CDR1 SGHVS and CDR2 FQNEAQ. The CDR3 covers 13 residues. V was pared by 5 bases and J by 6 bases, with 14 bases between. The CDR3: CASSRTNSGEQYF. In nucleotides, the CDR3 is TGTGCCAGCAGCCGGACCAATTCTGGCGAGCAGTACTTC.

This clonotype was picked up a small number of times. The chain joins TRBV20-1 to TRBJ1-4; D perhaps matches TRBD1 (5 bases). The CDR3 contains 14 residues. V dropped 6 bases and J dropped 8 bases, with 19 bases sitting between them. The germline V gene encodes CDR1 DFQATT and CDR2 SNEGSKA (reference sequence). CDR3 bases: TGCAGTGCGCCGCCGTCAGGGCAGTTCGAAAAACTGTTTTTT. Protein: CSAPPSGQFEKLFF.

On this clonotype itself: One junction end disagrees with the germline gene, perhaps due to a read error. This chain uses TRBV2 with TRBJ1-2; possibly TRBD1 for D (5 bases). Germline CDR1 SNHLY, CDR2 FYNNEI. The length of the CDR3 is 12 residues. CDR3: CASSAANRDVVF. In nucleotides, the CDR3 is TGTGCCAGCAGTGCAGCCAACCGGGACGTCGTCTTC. The full variable domain, rest sourced from reference TRBV2 and TRBJ1-2, is EPEVTQTPSHQVTQMGQEVILRCVPISNHLYFYWYRQILGQKVEFLVSFYNNEISEKSEIFDDQFSVERPDGSNFTLKIRSTKLEDSAMYFCASSAANRDVVFGSGTRLTVV.

The V call is TRBV7-2, the J call TRBJ2-5; D is undetermined. Germline CDR1 and CDR2: SGHTA and FQGNSA. This CDR3 is built from 11 residues. The V and J ends lost 5 bases and 2 bases respectively, with 3 bases between them. The chain's CDR3 is CASSMQETQYF. The CDR3 coding sequence is TGTGCCAGCAGCATGCAAGAGACCCAGTACTTC.

This clonotype was observed a few times. As DNA, the CDR3 is TGTGCCAGCAGCCGGGACAGGGGGGAGACCCAGTACTTC. Its protein product is CASSRDRGETQYF. The chain carries TRBV5-4 and TRBJ2-5, with 11 bases that match TRBD1. Per germline, CDR1 SGHNT and CDR2 YYREEE (reference sequence). The CDR3 consists of 13 residues. V shed 4 bases and J 5 bases; nucleotides not matched to a gene: 1.

CDR3 DNA sequence: TGTGCCAGCAGCTTACTGGGGCAGAACAATGAGCAGTTCTTC. As protein: CASSLLGQNNEQFF. The chain carries TRBV7-6 and TRBJ2-1, with D possibly TRBD1 on 5 matching bases. V dropped 2 bases and J dropped 5 bases, with 10 bases sitting between them. The germline gives CDR1 SGHVS, CDR2 FNYEAQ. This CDR3 has 14 residues.

In DNA, the CDR3 is TGTGCCAGCAGAAAGACTGGACAGGTGAACACCGGGGAGCTGTTTTTT. Amino acids: CASRKTGQVNTGELFF. J is TRBJ2-2 and V is TRBV6-2 or TRBV6-3; 7 nucleotides align to TRBD1. The J segment lost 1 base and the V segment lost 6 bases, leaving 8 bases of the junction unmatched. Germline CDR1 and CDR2: MNHEY and SVGEGT. The CDR3 extends over 16 amino acids.

This clonotype counts as medium-sized. The chain is built from TRBV20-1 and TRBJ1-5; 10 positions match TRBD1. V trimming: 4 bases; J trimming: 5 bases; junction bases outside the gene matches: 8. This CDR3 has 15 residues. Germline CDR1 is DFQATT and CDR2 is SNEGSKA (reference sequence). CDR3 residues: CSATRGQGPHQPQHF. CDR3 DNA: TGCAGTGCTACCAGGGGACAGGGGCCCCATCAGCCCCAGCATTTT.

In this sample, this clonotype turned up many times. This chain joins TRBV29-1 and TRBJ1-1; D not resolved. The V gene's germline CDR1 is SQVTM and CDR2 ANQGSEA. The CDR3 length is 11 residues. V dropped 7 bases and J dropped 11 bases, with 17 bases sitting between them. CDR3 sequence reads: CSALEAGGAFF. CDR3 coding DNA: TGCAGCGCACTTGAGGCAGGTGGGGCTTTCTTT. Full variable domain (outside the CDR3, taken from reference TRBV29-1 and TRBJ1-1): SAVISQKPSRDICQRGTSLTIQCQVDSQVTMMFWYRQQPGQSLTLIATANQGSEATYESGFVIDKFPISRPNLTFSTLTVSNMSPEDSSIYLCSALEAGGAFFGQGTRLTVV.

This clonotype was seen a few times. V is TRBV19 and J is TRBJ1-5; 7 bases map to TRBD1. Germline lookup yields CDR1 LNHDA and CDR2 SQIVND (reference sequence). The V and J ends lost 3 bases and 3 bases, in that order; junction bases with no gene match: 8. The CDR3 is made up of 16 amino acids. The CDR3 here is CASSIYRGNHNQPQHF. CDR3 in DNA: TGTGCCAGTAGTATTTACAGGGGCAACCACAATCAGCCCCAGCATTTT.

There are many counts of this clonotype. The chain joins TRBV12-3 or TRBV12-4 to TRBJ1-5; 7 bases agree with TRBD1. The CDR3 has 12 residues. Trimming took 6 bases from V and 6 from J; bases not matched to a gene: 2. Written as DNA, the CDR3 is TGTGCCAGCAGGTCAGGGGGTCAGCCCCAGCATTTT. Protein sequence: CASRSGGQPQHF.

This clonotype was counted only a few times. The CDR3 is CASSRGQNQPQHF. Written as DNA, the CDR3 is TGTGCCAGCAGCAGGGGACAGAATCAGCCCCAGCATTTT. The genes are TRBV11-2 and TRBJ1-5, with TRBD1 matching over 7 bases. Germline values: CDR1 SGHAT, CDR2 FQNNGV. The J segment lost 4 bases and the V segment lost 5 bases, leaving 2 bases of the junction unmatched. This CDR3 comprises 13 residues.

V usage is TRBV6-5 and J usage is TRBJ1-3; unclear D gene. Germline CDR1 and CDR2: MNHEY and SVGAGI. The CDR3 is made up of 13 amino acids. V dropped 7 bases and J dropped 3 bases, with 10 bases sitting between them. This CDR3 reads CASMLKVGNTIYF. The CDR3 DNA is TGTGCCAGCATGCTGAAGGTTGGAAACACCATATATTTT.

The CDR3 spells CASSLDNYGYTF. In nucleotides, the CDR3 is TGTGCCAGCAGCTTAGATAACTATGGCTACACCTTC. The chain is built from TRBV7-2 and TRBJ1-2, with no clear D. Between the trimmed V and J ends, which lost 1 base and 1 base, there was a span of 1 base. CDR1 SGHTA and CDR2 FQGNSA come from the germline V gene. This CDR3 comprises 12 residues.

This clonotype has a handful of counts. The chain employs TRBV28 and TRBJ2-3, with D possibly TRBD2 on 5 matching bases. The germline V gene encodes CDR1 MDHEN and CDR2 SYDVKM. CDR3 size: 13 residues. V shed 9 bases and J shed 0 bases, with 10 bases lying between them. The CDR3 DNA is TGTGCCAGTACGGACTTTAGCACAGATACGCAGTATTTT. This gives the protein CASTDFSTDTQYF.

This clonotype was counted only a few times. The chain joins TRBV28 to TRBJ1-4; possibly TRBD1 for D (5 bases). This CDR3 spans 14 amino acids. Germline values: CDR1 MDHEN, CDR2 SYDVKM. V was cut by 6 bases and J by 2 bases, with 10 bases left in between. The CDR3 reads CASSTGRTNEKLFF. DNA of the CDR3: TGTGCCAGCAGCACGGGACGGACTAATGAAAAACTGTTTTTT. Drawing the rest from reference TRBV28 and TRBJ1-4, the complete variable domain is DVKVTQSSRYLVKRTGEKVFLECVQDMDHENMFWYRQDPGLGLRLIYFSYDVKMKEKGDIPEGYSVSREKKERFSLILESASTNQTSMYLCASSTGRTNEKLFFGSGTQLSVL.

This clonotype was picked up a small number of times. The CDR3 loop is CASSPREINYGYTF. In nucleotides, the CDR3 is TGTGCCAGCAGTCCCAGGGAGATTAACTATGGCTACACCTTC. The gene calls are TRBV28 and TRBJ1-2; maybe TRBD1 (5 bases). Germline V gene data show CDR1 as MDHEN and CDR2 as SYDVKM. V lost 5 bases to trimming and J lost 1 base, with 11 bases between them. The CDR3 runs 14 residues.

This clonotype was picked up a small number of times. The chain carries TRBV6-5 and TRBJ2-7; perhaps TRBD1 as D (5 bases). Deletions cut 2 bases from V and 6 bases from J, with 11 bases between. Germline V gene data show CDR1 as MNHEY and CDR2 as SVGAGI. The CDR3 length is 13 residues. The CDR3 reads CASSYETASEQYF. For the CDR3, the DNA is TGTGCCAGCAGTTACGAGACAGCTAGCGAGCAGTACTTC.

This clonotype was seen many times. The V and J genes are TRBV7-7 and TRBJ2-3; D could derive from TRBD1 or TRBD2 (5 bases each). Germline assignment: CDR1 SSHAT and CDR2 FNYEAQ (reference sequence). V was cut by 5 bases and J by 0 bases, with 9 bases left in between. The CDR3 sequence is 14 residues long. This CDR3 reads CASSVGPSTDTQYF. The CDR3 DNA reads as TGTGCCAGCAGCGTGGGACCGAGCACAGATACGCAGTATTTT.

The chain has TRBV7-2 and TRBJ2-2; 14 bases match TRBD2. J lost 6 bases, V lost 4 bases, and 10 bases had no gene match. The CDR3 extends over 18 amino acids. The germline V gene has CDR1 SGHTA and CDR2 FQGNSA. CDR3 DNA sequence: TGTGCCAGCAGCTCCAGACTAGCGGGAGGGCCGTCGGCCGGGGAGCTGTTTTTT. It is translated as CASSSRLAGGPSAGELFF.

In its sample, this clonotype was seen a few times. The V and J genes are TRBV7-2 and TRBJ2-5; perhaps TRBD2 as D (5 bases). Trimming cost V 1 base and J 4 bases, with 13 bases left between them. This CDR3 is built from 15 residues. Germline-derived CDR1 and CDR2 are SGHTA and FQGNSA. CDR3 sequence reads: CASSLDSGLPETQYF. CDR3 bases: TGTGCCAGCAGCTTAGACTCGGGATTACCAGAGACCCAGTACTTC.

The sample holds many counts of this clonotype. V gene TRBV11-2 combines with J gene TRBJ1-1; D unresolved. In germline, CDR1 is SGHAT, CDR2 FQNNGV. Trimming stripped 7 bases from V and 2 bases from J, with 14 bases between. The CDR3 is 14 amino acids. CDR3 nucleotide sequence: TGTGCCAGCATCCCGACATCCTTTAACACTGAAGCTTTCTTT. Translating it yields CASIPTSFNTEAFF.

This clonotype was counted at least ten times. This rearrangement joins TRBV6-5 to TRBJ2-7; the D is unclear. CDR3 size: 16 residues. The ends were cut back, 0 bases at V and 2 bases at J, with 14 bases in the middle. Germline V gene sequence: CDR1 MNHEY, CDR2 SVGAGI. DNA of the CDR3: TGTGCCAGCAGTTACTCGATCGGAGCCCGAACCTACGAGCAGTACTTC. As protein: CASSYSIGARTYEQYF.

This clonotype was found many times. The V gene is TRBV29-1, the J gene TRBJ2-1; 8 nucleotides align to TRBD2. Germline V lookup: CDR1 SQVTM, CDR2 ANQGSEA. The V gene end was trimmed by 6 bases and the J gene end by 2 bases; junction bases not matched to a gene: 6. The CDR3 runs 14 residues. The CDR3 loop is CSVPGGLTYNEQFF. CDR3 DNA sequence: TGCAGCGTGCCGGGGGGGTTAACCTACAATGAGCAGTTCTTC.

In its sample, this clonotype was seen a few times. This chain joins TRBV27 and TRBJ1-6, with 7 bases aligning to TRBD1. Germline values: CDR1 MNHEY, CDR2 SMNVEV (reference sequence). The CDR3 totals 15 residues. The V gene end was trimmed by 4 bases and the J gene end by 7 bases; junction bases not matched to a gene: 7. CDR3 residues: CASSSSTGVNSPLHF. The CDR3, as DNA: TGTGCCAGCAGTTCCTCAACAGGGGTGAATTCACCCCTCCACTTT.

CDR3 amino acids: CASSNRQTGNNEQYF. The CDR3 DNA is TGTGCCAGTAGTAATCGACAGACAGGGAACAACGAGCAGTACTTC. J is TRBJ2-7 and V is TRBV19, with 7 bases aligning to TRBD1. CDR3 length: 15 amino acids. The V segment lost 4 bases and the J segment 5 bases; nucleotides outside the gene matches: 11. Per the germline V gene, CDR1 is LNHDA and CDR2 is SQIVND (reference sequence).

This clonotype occurred many times. In DNA form, the CDR3 reads TGTGCCACCAGTGCTCGGACTAGCGGGAGGGGCACAGATACGCAGTATTTT. Residues: CATSARTSGRGTDTQYF. The J gene is TRBJ2-3, the V gene TRBV24-1; 15 bases line up with TRBD2. The germline gives CDR1 KGHDR, CDR2 SFDVKD. There are 17 residues in the CDR3. The ends lost 5 bases at V and 1 base at J; junction bases unmatched: 3.

This clonotype was seen a few times. V gene TRBV27 combines with J gene TRBJ2-2, with 8 bases matching TRBD2. This CDR3 region has 16 residues. Germline CDR1 is MNHEY and CDR2 is SMNVEV (reference sequence). The ends lost 4 bases at V and 4 bases at J; junction bases unmatched: 8. The DNA of the CDR3 is TGTGCCAGCAGTTACCAAGCGGGAGTCCCCACCGGGGAGCTGTTTTTT. It yields the protein CASSYQAGVPTGELFF.